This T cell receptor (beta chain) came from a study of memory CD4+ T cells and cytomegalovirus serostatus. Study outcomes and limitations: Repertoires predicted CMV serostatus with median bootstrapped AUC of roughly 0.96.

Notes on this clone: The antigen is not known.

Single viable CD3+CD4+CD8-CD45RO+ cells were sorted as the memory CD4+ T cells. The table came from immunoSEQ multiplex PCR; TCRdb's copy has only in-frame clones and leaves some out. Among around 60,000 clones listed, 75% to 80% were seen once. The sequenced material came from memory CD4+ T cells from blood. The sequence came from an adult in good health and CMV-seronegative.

CDR3 residues: CASSLKTGGNTDTQYF. CDR3 sequence (DNA): TGTGCCAGCAGCTTGAAAACAGGGGGAAACACAGATACGCAGTATTTT. This chain joins TRBV5-4 and TRBJ2-3; 8 bases match TRBD1. The CDR3 extends over 16 amino acids. V was pared by 1 base and J by 2 bases, with 6 bases of the junction left unmatched. The germline V gene has CDR1 SGHNT and CDR2 YYREEE (reference sequence). Complete variable domain (other parts from reference TRBV5-4 and TRBJ2-3): ETGVTQSPTHLIKTRGQQVTLRCSSQSGHNTVSWYQQALGQGPQFIFQYYREEENGRGNFPPRFSGLQFPNYSSELNVNALELDDSALYLCASSLKTGGNTDTQYFGPGTRLTVL.